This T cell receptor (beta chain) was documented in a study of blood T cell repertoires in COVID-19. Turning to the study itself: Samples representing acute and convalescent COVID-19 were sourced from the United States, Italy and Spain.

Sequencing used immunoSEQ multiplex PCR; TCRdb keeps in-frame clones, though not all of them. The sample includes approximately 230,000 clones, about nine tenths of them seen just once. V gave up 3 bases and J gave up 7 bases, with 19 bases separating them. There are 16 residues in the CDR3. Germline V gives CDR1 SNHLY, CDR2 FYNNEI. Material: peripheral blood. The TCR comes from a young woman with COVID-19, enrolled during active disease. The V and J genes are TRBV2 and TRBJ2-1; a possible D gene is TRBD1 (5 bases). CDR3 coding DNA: TGTGCCAGCAGTGATCAGGGTTTGGGTAGTCAAAATGAGCAGTTCTTC. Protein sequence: CASSDQGLGSQNEQFF.